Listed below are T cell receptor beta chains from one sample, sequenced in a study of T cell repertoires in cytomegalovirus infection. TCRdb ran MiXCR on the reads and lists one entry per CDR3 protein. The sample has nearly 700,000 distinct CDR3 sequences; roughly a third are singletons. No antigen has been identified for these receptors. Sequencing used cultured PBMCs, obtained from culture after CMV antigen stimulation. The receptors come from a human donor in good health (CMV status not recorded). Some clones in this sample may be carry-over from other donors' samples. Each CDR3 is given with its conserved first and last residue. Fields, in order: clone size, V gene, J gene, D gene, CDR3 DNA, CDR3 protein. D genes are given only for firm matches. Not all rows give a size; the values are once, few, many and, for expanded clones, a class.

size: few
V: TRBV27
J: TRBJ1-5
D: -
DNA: TGTGCCAGCAGTTTATCACGACCAGGGGTCCAGCCCCAGCATTTT
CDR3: CASSLSRPGVQPQHF

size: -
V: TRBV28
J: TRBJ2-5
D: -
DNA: TGTGCCAGCGGGGACGGGGGGCTCCAAGAGACCCAGTACTTC
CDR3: CASGDGGLQETQYF

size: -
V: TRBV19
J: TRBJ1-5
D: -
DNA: TGTGCCAGTAACAGGTATAGCAATCAGCCCCAGCATTTT
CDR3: CASNRYSNQPQHF

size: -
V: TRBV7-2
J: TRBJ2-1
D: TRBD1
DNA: TGTGCCAGCAGCTTAGCGGGACAGCCCATAAATGAGCAGTTCTTC
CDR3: CASSLAGQPINEQFF

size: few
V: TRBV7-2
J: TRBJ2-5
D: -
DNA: TGTGCCAGCAGCACCCGGACTGCAGAGACCCAGTACTTC
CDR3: CASSTRTAETQYF

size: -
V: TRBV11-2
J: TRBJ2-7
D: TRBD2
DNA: TGTGCCAGCAGCCGCAAGGTCTGGGGGGGATACGAGCAGTACTTC
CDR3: CASSRKVWGGYEQYF

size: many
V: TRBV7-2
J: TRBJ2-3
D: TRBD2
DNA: TGTGCCAGCAGCTCATCGGGACTAGCCACAGATACGCAGTATTTT
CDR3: CASSSSGLATDTQYF

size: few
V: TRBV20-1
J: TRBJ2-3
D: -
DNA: TGCAGTGCTAGAGATCCTGTAAAGAGCACAGATACGCAGTATTTT
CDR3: CSARDPVKSTDTQYF

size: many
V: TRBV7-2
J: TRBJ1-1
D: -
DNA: TGTGCCAGCAGCTTAGTGGGGGCCAGGGAGTTTAACACTGAAGCTTTCTTT
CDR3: CASSLVGAREFNTEAFF

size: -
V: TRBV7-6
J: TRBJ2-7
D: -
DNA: TGTGCCAGCAGCTCTGGCGGAGTCAACTACGAGCAGTACTTC
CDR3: CASSSGGVNYEQYF

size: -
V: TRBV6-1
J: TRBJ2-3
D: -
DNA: TGTGCCAGCATAAGAATGTGGGGGACAGATACGCAGTATTTT
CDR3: CASIRMWGTDTQYF

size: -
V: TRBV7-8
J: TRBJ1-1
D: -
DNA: TGTGCCAGCAGCCGGAACCCTTGGACTGAAGCTTTCTTT
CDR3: CASSRNPWTEAFF

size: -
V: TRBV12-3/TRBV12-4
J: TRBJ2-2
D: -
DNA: TGTGCCAGCAGTTCCCCTTGGGACGGGGAGCTGCTTTTT
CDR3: CASSSPWDGELLF

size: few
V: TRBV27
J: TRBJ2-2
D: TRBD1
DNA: TGTGCCAGCAGTTTCTCACCGGGACAGGTCACCGGGGAGCTGTTTTTT
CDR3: CASSFSPGQVTGELFF

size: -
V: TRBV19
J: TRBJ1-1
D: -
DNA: TGTGCCAGTAGTACCTCCCGGACCTTGAACACTGAAGCTTTCTTT
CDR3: CASSTSRTLNTEAFF

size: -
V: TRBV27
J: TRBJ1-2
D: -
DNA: TGTGCCAGCAGGAAACAGGGCTCCTCCGTTTATGGCTACACCTTC
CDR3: CASRKQGSSVYGYTF

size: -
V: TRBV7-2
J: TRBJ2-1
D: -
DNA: TGTGCCAGCGGCCCCGAGAATCGAGAGGAAGAGCAGTTCTTC
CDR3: CASGPENREEEQFF

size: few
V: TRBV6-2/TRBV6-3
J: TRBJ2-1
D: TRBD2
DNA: TGTGCCAGCACACCAGGTCCTGGACGGGGGGGCTCGGTGTTCGACAATGAGCAGTTCTTC
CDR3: CASTPGPGRGGSVFDNEQFF

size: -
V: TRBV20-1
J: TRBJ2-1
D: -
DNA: TGCAGTGCTAGGAACCCCATCCTTAATGAGCAGTTCTTC
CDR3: CSARNPILNEQFF

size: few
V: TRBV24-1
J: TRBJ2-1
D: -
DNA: TGTGCCACCAGTGATTTAGGCGGGCGCTCCTACAATGAGCAGTTCTTC
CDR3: CATSDLGGRSYNEQFF

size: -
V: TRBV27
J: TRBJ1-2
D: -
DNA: TGTGCCAGCAGTGTACCGCCGGGACACCCTAAGGCAAGCTACACCTTC
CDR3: CASSVPPGHPKASYTF

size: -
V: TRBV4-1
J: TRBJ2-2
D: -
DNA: TGCGCCAGCAGCCAAGATGGGCAGAACGGGGAGCTGTTTTTT
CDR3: CASSQDGQNGELFF

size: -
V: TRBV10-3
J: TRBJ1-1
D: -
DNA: TGTGCCACGCGGACAGTATCTATGAACACTGAAGCTTTCTTT
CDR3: CATRTVSMNTEAFF

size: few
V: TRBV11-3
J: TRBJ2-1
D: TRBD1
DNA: TGTGCCAGCAGCCCGCTGGGACAGGCCATAGGTTACAATGAGCAGTTCTTC
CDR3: CASSPLGQAIGYNEQFF

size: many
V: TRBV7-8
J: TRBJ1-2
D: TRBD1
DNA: TGTGCCAGCAGCCCTGGACAGGGGCGATCTAACTATGGCTACACCTTC
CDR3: CASSPGQGRSNYGYTF

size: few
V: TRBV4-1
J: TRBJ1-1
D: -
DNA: TGCGCCAGCAGCCTAAAAAGAGGGACGGTGCGAAACACTGAAGCTTTCTTT
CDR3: CASSLKRGTVRNTEAFF

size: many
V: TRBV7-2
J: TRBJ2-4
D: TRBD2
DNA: TGTGCCAGCAGCCGCGGGCTAGCGGGAGCAAACATTCAGTACTTC
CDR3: CASSRGLAGANIQYF

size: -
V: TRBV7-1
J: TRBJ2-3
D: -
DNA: TGTGCCAGCAGCTCAGGGCCGGGGTCTACGCAGTATTTT
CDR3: CASSSGPGSTQYF

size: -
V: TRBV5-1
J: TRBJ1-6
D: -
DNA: TGCGCCAGCAGCTTGGCCTCAGTCCCAGATTCACCCCTCCACTTT
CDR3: CASSLASVPDSPLHF

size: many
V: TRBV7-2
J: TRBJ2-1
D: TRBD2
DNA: TGTGCCAGCAGATCCGGGACTAGCGGGAGAGGTCGGGACAATGAGCAGTTCTTC
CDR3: CASRSGTSGRGRDNEQFF

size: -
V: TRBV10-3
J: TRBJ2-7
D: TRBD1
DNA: TGTGCCATCAGTGTCAGCTGGACAGGAAACTCCTACGAGCAGTACTTC
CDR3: CAISVSWTGNSYEQYF

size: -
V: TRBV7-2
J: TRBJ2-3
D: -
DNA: TGTGCCAGCAGCTTAGAACTGTCTAATACGCAGTATTTT
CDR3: CASSLELSNTQYF

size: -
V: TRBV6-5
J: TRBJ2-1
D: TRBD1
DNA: TGTGCCAGCAGGACAGGGTCTCGGAATGAGCAGTTCTTC
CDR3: CASRTGSRNEQFF

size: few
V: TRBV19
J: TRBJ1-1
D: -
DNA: TGTGCCAGTAGTCCCAGATTTGCTGAGAACACTGAAGCTTTCTTT
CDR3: CASSPRFAENTEAFF

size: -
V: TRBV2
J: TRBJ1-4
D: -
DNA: TGTGCCAGCACCGAAGGGTGGGGAACTAATGAAAAACTGTTTTTT
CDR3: CASTEGWGTNEKLFF

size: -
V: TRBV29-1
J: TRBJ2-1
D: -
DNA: TGCAGCGTTCCCCTCTTGACCGGGCTAAGCTCCTACAATGAGCAGTTCTTC
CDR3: CSVPLLTGLSSYNEQFF

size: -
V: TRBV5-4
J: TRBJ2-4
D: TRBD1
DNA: TGTGCCAGCAGCTTTCCGGGACAGGGCGACATTCAGTACTTC
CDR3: CASSFPGQGDIQYF

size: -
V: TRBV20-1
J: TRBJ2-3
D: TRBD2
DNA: TGCAGTGCTAGAGGGCGGACTAGCGGCCCTCCTCGAGGCACAGATACGCAGTATTTT
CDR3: CSARGRTSGPPRGTDTQYF

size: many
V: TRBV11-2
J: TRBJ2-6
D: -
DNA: TGTGCCAGCAGCTCCCCCATATCGACTAGGTTAGGTGGGGCCAACGTCCTGACTTTC
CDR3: CASSSPISTRLGGANVLTF

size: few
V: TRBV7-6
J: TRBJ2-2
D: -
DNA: TGTGCCAGCAGCCCCCTGGGGGTCACCGGGGAGCTGTTTTTT
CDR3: CASSPLGVTGELFF

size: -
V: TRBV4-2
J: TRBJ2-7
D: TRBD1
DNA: TGTGCCAGCAGCCAACACAGGGGGCTCCTCGACGAGCAGTACTTC
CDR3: CASSQHRGLLDEQYF

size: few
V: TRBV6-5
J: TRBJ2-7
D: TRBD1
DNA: TGTGCCAGCAGTTACCGACAGGGGTTATACGAGCAGTACTTC
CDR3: CASSYRQGLYEQYF

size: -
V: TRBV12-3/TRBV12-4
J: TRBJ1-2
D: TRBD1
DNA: TGCGCTTGCCGGGACAGGGAGTATGGCTACACCTTC
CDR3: CACRDREYGYTF

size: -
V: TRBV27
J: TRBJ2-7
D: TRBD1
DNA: TGTGCCAGCACCACGACCCGGGACAGGGTTAGAGAGCAGTACTTC
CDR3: CASTTTRDRVREQYF

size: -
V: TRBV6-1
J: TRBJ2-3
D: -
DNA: TGTGCCAGCACCCTTCGGAAGCGGGCCACAGATACGCGGTATTTT
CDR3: CASTLRKRATDTRYF

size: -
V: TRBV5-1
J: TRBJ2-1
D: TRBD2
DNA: TGCGCCAGCAGCTTGAGACTAGCGGATGAGCAGTTCTTC
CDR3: CASSLRLADEQFF

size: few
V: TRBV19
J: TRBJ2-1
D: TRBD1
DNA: TGTGCCAGTAGTACCGGGACAGGATTCTACAATGAGCAGTTCTTC
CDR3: CASSTGTGFYNEQFF